Listed here is a single TCR beta chain. Some clones are missing from TCRdb's copy, which holds only in-frame ones; the method was immunoSEQ multiplex PCR. The sample holds about 270,000 clones, 85% to 90% seen once. This sample was taken from a study of blood T cell repertoires in COVID-19. The CDR3 is 16 residues long. Trimming took 7 bases from V and 4 from J, leaving 25 bases between them. From germline, CDR1 is GTSNPN and CDR2 SVGIG (reference sequence). The source material was PBMCs or T cells enriched from blood (not recorded which). The TCR comes from a woman aged 30 to 39 with acute COVID-19. The J gene is TRBJ2-5, the V gene TRBV30; D is possibly TRBD2 (6 bases). The CDR3 loop reads CAYSRSGPGSLETQYF. The CDR3 region has the DNA TGTGCCTACTCTCGATCAGGGCCCGGGAGCCTAGAGACCCAGTACTTC.